This TCR beta chain originates from a study of cytomegalovirus exposure and HLA in healthy donors. V was trimmed by 5 bases and J by 3 bases, leaving 18 bases between them. The CDR3 has 16 residues. Germline CDR1 is MNHEY and CDR2 is SMNVEV (reference sequence). Whole-study findings and limits: Through in vitro validation, three CMV-associated chains were shown to be specific for CMV antigens. DRB1 showed the most TCR associations and HLA-C the fewest in a later analysis, as rates varied by HLA locus.

Primers for the PCR totalled 60 Vbeta and 13 Jbeta. Clones were sequenced by immunoSEQ multiplex PCR, and TCRdb holds only the in-frame ones, with some missing. The sample consists of 150,000 or so clones, around 80% of them appearing once. In regard to this clone: What it binds is unknown.

The genes are TRBV27 and TRBJ2-3; D possibly corresponds to TRBD1 (6 bases). Sequenced input: PBMCs. This sequence originates from a man aged 30 to 45 in good health and CMV-seropositive. CDR3 sequence reads: CASSPRTAARTDTQYF. CDR3 DNA sequence: TGTGCCAGCAGTCCTCGGACAGCAGCTCGGACAGATACGCAGTATTTT.